The TCR beta chain described here comes from a study of T-cell memory formation after mild COVID-19. Study-wide context: TCR clusters largely stayed donor specific. Points from the study as a whole: There were some responding clones in pre-infection memory, which suggested that cross-reactive memory had joined.

In this sample, this clonotype turned up a few times. As yet, its antigen is unknown. From the 5' RACE reads, TCRdb called clonotypes with MiXCR, one entry per CDR3 protein. The sample holds over 25,000 distinct CDR3 sequences, roughly 21% seen once. The sequence was obtained from an adult who had mild COVID-19 (a few samples of this study predate the infection). Cell type and time point are not known. What was sequenced was PBMCs or a T cell subset sorted from them (not recorded which).

CDR3 amino acids: CSVGKGHLDGYTF. CDR3 bases: TGCAGCGTTGGAAAGGGTCATTTAGATGGCTACACCTTC. V is TRBV29-1 and J is TRBJ1-2; D is uncertain. V was clipped by 4 bases and J by 6 bases, with 15 bases between them. The CDR3 runs 13 residues. In germline, CDR1 is SQVTM, CDR2 ANQGSEA.